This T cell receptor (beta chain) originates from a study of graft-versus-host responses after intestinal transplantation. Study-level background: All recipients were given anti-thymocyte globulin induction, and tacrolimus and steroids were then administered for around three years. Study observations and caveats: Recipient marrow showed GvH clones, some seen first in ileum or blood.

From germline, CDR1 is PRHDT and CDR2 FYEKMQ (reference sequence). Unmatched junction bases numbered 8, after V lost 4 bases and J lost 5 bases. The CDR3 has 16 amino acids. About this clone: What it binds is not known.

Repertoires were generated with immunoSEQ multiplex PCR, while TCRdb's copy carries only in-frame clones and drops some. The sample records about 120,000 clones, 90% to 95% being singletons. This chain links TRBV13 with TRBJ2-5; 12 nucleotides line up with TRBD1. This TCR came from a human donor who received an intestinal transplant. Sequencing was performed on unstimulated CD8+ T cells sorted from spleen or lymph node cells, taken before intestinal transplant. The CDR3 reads CASSSLGDRGQETQYF. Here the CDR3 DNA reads TGTGCCAGCAGCTCGCTCGGGGACAGGGGGCAGGAGACCCAGTACTTC. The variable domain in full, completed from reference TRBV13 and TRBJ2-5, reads AAGVIQSPRHLIKEKRETATLKCYPIPRHDTVYWYQQGPGQDPQFLISFYEKMQSDKGSIPDRFSAQQFSDYHSELNMSSLELGDSALYFCASSSLGDRGQETQYFGPGTRLLVL.